Listed below are T cell receptor beta chains from one sample, sequenced in a study of shared clonotypes between healthy human individuals. Some clones are missing from TCRdb's copy, which holds only in-frame ones; the method was immunoSEQ multiplex PCR. Among about 490,000 clones listed, 76% were seen once. What was sequenced was PBMCs. These receptors all stem from a woman aged 35 to 49 in good health. Some clones in this sample may be carry-over from other donors' samples. The CDR3 runs from the conserved cysteine through the conserved F or W. A D gene is named only where the DNA matches it firmly. Clone size, where shown, is once, few, many, or a class for clones that have expanded.

few	TRBV9	-	TRBJ2-1	CASSGTKDHNEQFF
-	TRBV7-8	-	TRBJ1-3	CASSGNRAAKGNTIYF
-	TRBV27	-	TRBJ2-1	CASTLSSRPDDEQFF
-	TRBV29-1	-	TRBJ1-1	CSVVGPSRNTEAFF
-	TRBV28	-	TRBJ2-3	CASSPLDADTQYF
-	TRBV19	-	TRBJ1-5	CASSIMGTGYRQPQHF
-	TRBV11-2	TRBD1	TRBJ2-5	CASSWDRASNAAQYF
-	TRBV18	-	TRBJ2-7	CASSGDSYEQYF
-	TRBV5-1	-	TRBJ2-1	CASSLGQSSYNEQFF
-	TRBV7-9	-	TRBJ2-1	CASSHVRGEQFF
-	TRBV4-1	TRBD1	TRBJ1-2	CASSHQDRTTNYGYTF
few	TRBV7-6	-	TRBJ2-7	CASSLGLGYEQYF
-	TRBV27	TRBD2	TRBJ2-7	CASKVAGVVGHEQYF
-	TRBV19	-	TRBJ2-7	CASSRRTATYEQYF
-	TRBV27	TRBD2	TRBJ2-2	CASSARLAIPGELFF
-	TRBV4-2	TRBD1	TRBJ1-3	CASSQVGTVSSGNTIYF
once	TRBV9	TRBD2	TRBJ2-2	CASSVGGLAGGPVTGELFF
-	TRBV7-2	TRBD2	TRBJ2-7	CASSYTPGLAYEQYF
-	TRBV7-3	-	TRBJ2-1	CASSLRAGGEQFF
-	TRBV29-1	-	TRBJ1-5	CSVGAWDQPQHF
-	TRBV7-2	-	TRBJ1-3	CASSQEVSSGNTIYF
many	TRBV2	-	TRBJ1-1	CASSEAPGSPAFF
-	TRBV29-1	-	TRBJ2-7	CSVGGQGSYEQYF
-	TRBV30	-	TRBJ2-2	CAWSVGDTGELFF
-	TRBV5-1	-	TRBJ1-1	CASSLGPQNTEAFF
-	TRBV2	-	TRBJ2-1	CASSGLASYNEQFF
-	TRBV29-1	-	TRBJ1-2	CSVEDRGGYTF
-	TRBV5-4	TRBD1	TRBJ2-5	CASSLAGTEETQYF
-	TRBV27	TRBD2	TRBJ2-5	CASRPTSSQETQYF
-	TRBV19	TRBD1	TRBJ2-6	CASRPGQGASGANVLTF
-	TRBV6-5	TRBD1	TRBJ2-3	CASSYGTGAYDTQYF
-	TRBV2	-	TRBJ2-7	CASSETRDFYEQYF
-	TRBV19	-	TRBJ2-5	CASSGSGARWETQYF